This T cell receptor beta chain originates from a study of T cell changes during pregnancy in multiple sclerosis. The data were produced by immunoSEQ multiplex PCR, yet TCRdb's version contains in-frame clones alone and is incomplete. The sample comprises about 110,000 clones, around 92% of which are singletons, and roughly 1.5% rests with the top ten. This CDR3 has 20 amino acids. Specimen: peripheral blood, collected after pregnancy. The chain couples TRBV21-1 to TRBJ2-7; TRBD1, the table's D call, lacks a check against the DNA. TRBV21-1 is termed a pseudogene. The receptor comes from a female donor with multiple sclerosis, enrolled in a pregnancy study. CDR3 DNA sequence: TGTGCCAGCAGCAATGGGGGAATGGGGACAGGGGGCGCGATCATCTACGAGCAGTACTTC. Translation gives CASSNGGMGTGGAIIYEQYF.